This T cell receptor beta chain derives from a study of blood T cell repertoires in COVID-19. For the study at large: The United States, Italy and Spain provided the acute and convalescent COVID-19 samples. In each case, the material was cDNA or gDNA derived from T cells, B-cell-depleted T cells, or PBMCs.

Seattle's enrolled individuals joined amid active infection and were then monitored longitudinally. The CDR3 runs to 12 residues. CDR1 MNHEY and CDR2 SMNVEV come from the germline V gene (reference sequence). With 5 bases removed from V and 6 bases from J, the gap between germline ends came to 11 bases. Repertoires were generated with immunoSEQ multiplex PCR, while TCRdb's copy carries only in-frame clones and drops some. The data hold hundreds of thousands of clones, with around 87% observed a single time. Sequences were obtained from peripheral blood. This clonotype was obtained from a woman aged 60-75 years with COVID-19, enrolled during active disease. The gene calls are TRBV27 and TRBJ2-7; tentatively, D is TRBD2 (6 bases). CDR3 in amino acids: CASSVGGSEQYF. CDR3 coding DNA: TGTGCCAGCAGTGTCGGGGGAAGCGAGCAGTACTTC.